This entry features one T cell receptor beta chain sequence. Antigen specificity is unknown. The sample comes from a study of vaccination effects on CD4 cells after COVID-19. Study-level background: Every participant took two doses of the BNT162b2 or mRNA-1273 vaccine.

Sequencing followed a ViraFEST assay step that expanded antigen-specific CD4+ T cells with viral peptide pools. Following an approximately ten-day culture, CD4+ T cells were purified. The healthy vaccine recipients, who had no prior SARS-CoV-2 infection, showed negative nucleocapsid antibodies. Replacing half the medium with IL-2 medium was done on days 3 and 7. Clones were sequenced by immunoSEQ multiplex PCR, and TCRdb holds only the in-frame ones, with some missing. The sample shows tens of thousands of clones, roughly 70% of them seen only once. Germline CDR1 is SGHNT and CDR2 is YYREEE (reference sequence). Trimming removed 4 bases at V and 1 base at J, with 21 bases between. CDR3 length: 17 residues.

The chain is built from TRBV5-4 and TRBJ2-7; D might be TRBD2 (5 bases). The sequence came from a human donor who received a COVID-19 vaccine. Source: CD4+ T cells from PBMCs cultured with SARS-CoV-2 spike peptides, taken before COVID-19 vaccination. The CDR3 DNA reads TGTGCCAGCAGCCCCGGATCGGGGATTTCGAGGTCCTACGAGCAGTACTTC. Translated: CASSPGSGISRSYEQYF. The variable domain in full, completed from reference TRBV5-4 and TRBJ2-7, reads ETGVTQSPTHLIKTRGQQVTLRCSSQSGHNTVSWYQQALGQGPQFIFQYYREEENGRGNFPPRFSGLQFPNYSSELNVNALELDDSALYLCASSPGSGISRSYEQYFGPGTRLTVT.